The clone carrying this TCR beta chain appeared many times. What it binds is unknown. The CDR3 runs to 14 residues. Germline values: CDR1 SNHLY, CDR2 FYNNEI. Between the trimmed V and J ends, which lost 2 bases and 9 bases, there was a span of 11 bases. Profiled with immunoSEQ multiplex PCR; TCRdb holds only in-frame clones, not every one. The sample was found to contain under 25,000 clones, and every one recurs. This record comes from a study of T cells after posttransplantation cyclophosphamide. Study observations and caveats: Later post-transplant blood repertoires were often dominated by donor CD8+ memory clones. Recipient CMV seropositivity and CMV reactivation strongly tracked TRB clonality. TRB overlap between skin or GI tissue T cells and blood was limited.

The related graft donor's blood sample was taken on the day of bone marrow donation. The chain couples TRBV2 to TRBJ1-6, with TRBD1 as a possible D gene (6 bases). This sequence originates from a woman aged 60-75 years in good health, CMV-negative, and a related stem cell transplant donor. Input material: PBMCs. The CDR3 bases are TGTGCCAGCAGTGAACAACAGGGAGCTTCACCCCTCCACTTT. Its translation: CASSEQQGASPLHF.